This TCR beta chain appears in the sequencing data of a study of glioma-infiltrating T cells. V dropped 0 bases and J dropped 3; count of bases not matched to a gene: 7. Germline CDR1 and CDR2: MNHNY and SVGAGI (reference sequence). The CDR3 contains 17 residues. The iRepertoire nested amplicon-rescue multiplex PCR amplified TCR alpha and beta CDR3s from RNA. Via MiXCR, TCRdb re-called the multiplex PCR reads, giving one row per CDR3 protein. The sample lists over 140,000 distinct CDR3 sequences; roughly two fifths were seen once. Material for sequencing was glioma tissue, nonneoplastic brain tissue, or PBMCs (not recorded which). The gene calls are TRBV6-6 and TRBJ1-2; 10 positions match TRBD1. This receptor was obtained from a human donor with low-grade glioma or glioblastoma, undergoing nonglioma brain surgery, or in good health (not recorded which). The CDR3 nucleotides are TGTGCCAGCAGTTACTCGAGAAGACAGGGGGCGGACTATGGCTACACCTTC. This encodes CASSYSRRQGADYGYTF.